The 27 T cell receptor beta chains in this list originate from one sample, sequenced in a study of identical twins. Using its own MiXCR run on the 5' RACE reads, TCRdb lists one record per CDR3 protein. The data show 510,000 or so distinct CDR3 sequences, around 15% seen once. The data also belong to a second study, concerning yellow fever vaccine responses in identical twins.

Sequences were obtained from CD4+ T cells sorted from blood. The receptors stem from a woman younger than 35 in good health.

The chain uses TRBV15 and TRBJ2-4, with 11 bases lining up with TRBD2. The CDR3 contains 17 residues. The V segment lost 2 bases and the J segment 8 bases; nucleotides outside the gene matches: 11. CDR1 is LNHNV and CDR2 is YYDKDF in the germline V gene (reference sequence). As DNA, the CDR3 is TGTGCCACCAGCAGACGAAATATAGCGGGAGGGCCGCACATTCAGTACTTC. It translates to CATSRRNIAGGPHIQYF.

This clonotype was observed a handful of times. The CDR3 reads CASSPEGGFETQYF. DNA of the CDR3: TGTGCCAGCAGTCCGGAGGGGGGGTTTGAGACCCAGTACTTC. This chain connects TRBV12-3 or TRBV12-4 to TRBJ2-5, with TRBD2 as a possible D gene (7 bases). The CDR3 runs 14 residues. The germline V and J ends were trimmed by 5 bases and 5 bases, with 15 bases remaining between them.

This clonotype was counted a few times. This chain connects TRBV28 to TRBJ2-4, with 7 bases fitting TRBD2. J was trimmed by 4 bases and V by 6 bases; bases with no gene match: 6. Germline values: CDR1 MDHEN, CDR2 SYDVKM. The CDR3 has 14 amino acids. Written as DNA, the CDR3 is TGTGCCAGCAGACCCGGGACTAAAAAAAACATTCAGTACTTC. Translated, it gives CASRPGTKKNIQYF.

This clonotype was seen a few times. The chain links TRBV9 to TRBJ1-6; D is ambiguous. This CDR3 spans 14 amino acids. V lost 0 bases and J lost 8, with 9 bases in between. Germline V lookup: CDR1 SGDLS, CDR2 YYNGEE. The CDR3 DNA reads TGTGCCAGCAGCGTAGGAGGTTGGGATTCACCCCTCCACTTT. Translated: CASSVGGWDSPLHF.

V gene TRBV5-1 combines with J gene TRBJ2-1; TRBD1 matches at 10 bases. V was pared by 4 bases and J by 0 bases, with 7 bases of the junction left unmatched. CDR3 size: 17 residues. Germline V gives CDR1 SGHRS, CDR2 YFSETQ. This CDR3 reads CASSKGQGSLSYNEQFF. CDR3 in DNA: TGCGCCAGCAGCAAGGGACAGGGGTCCCTCTCCTACAATGAGCAGTTCTTC. Looking up the rest from reference TRBV5-1 and TRBJ2-1 gives the full variable domain: KAGVTQTPRYLIKTRGQQVTLSCSPISGHRSVSWYQQTPGQGLQFLFEYFSETQRNKGNFPGRFSGRQFSNSRSEMNVSTLELGDSALYLCASSKGQGSLSYNEQFFGPGTRLTVL.

This clonotype has just a few counts. The chain is built from TRBV20-1 and TRBJ2-7, with D perhaps matching TRBD1 or TRBD2 (5 bases each). The ends were cut back, 2 bases at V and 4 bases at J, with 12 bases in the middle. Germline V gene data show CDR1 as DFQATT and CDR2 as SNEGSKA (reference sequence). This CDR3 contains 13 residues. CDR3 DNA: TGCAGTGCTAGATGGGACGGACAATACGAGCAGTACTTC. This codes for CSARWDGQYEQYF.

Concerning this clonotype itself: It may be a read error: a sequence one base away is much more abundant. The chain carries TRBV5-1 and TRBJ2-7; 8 positions match TRBD2. The V gene's germline CDR1 is SGHRS and CDR2 YFSETQ. The CDR3 covers 14 residues. V dropped 4 bases and J dropped 5; count of bases not matched to a gene: 8. CDR3 loop: CASSAQAGENEQYF. CDR3 nucleotides: TGCGCCAGCAGCGCCCAAGCGGGAGAGAACGAGCAGTACTTC.

V gene TRBV12-3 or TRBV12-4 combines with J gene TRBJ2-2; 7 positions agree with TRBD2. J lost 6 bases, V lost 6 bases, and 7 bases had no gene match. The CDR3 consists of 14 residues. The CDR3 is CASRRNSGSGELFF. CDR3 nucleotide sequence: TGTGCCAGCAGGAGAAATAGCGGGTCCGGGGAGCTGTTTTTT.

V usage is TRBV5-1 and J usage is TRBJ2-7; D is uncertain. The CDR3 contains 14 residues. V lost 4 bases to trimming and J lost 5 bases, with 16 bases between them. The germline V gene encodes CDR1 SGHRS and CDR2 YFSETQ. This CDR3 is CASSETAPWNEQYF. The CDR3 coding sequence is TGCGCCAGCAGCGAGACGGCTCCCTGGAACGAGCAGTACTTC.

Only a few counts were recorded for this clonotype. This sequence joins TRBV18 and TRBJ2-7; 12 bases match TRBD1. V shed 6 bases, J shed 10 bases, and the junction held 4 bases outside the gene matches. This CDR3 is 12 amino acids long. Germline V lookup: CDR1 KGHSH, CDR2 LQKENI. DNA for the CDR3: TGTGCCAGCTCTGCGGGACAGGGGGCACAGTACGTC. It specifies CASSAGQGAQYV.

J is TRBJ2-6 and V is TRBV9; D is unclear. CDR1 is SGDLS, CDR2 YYNGEE, per germline. This CDR3 comprises 15 residues. The V end was cut by 0 bases, the J end by 2 bases, with 6 bases between. CDR3 nucleotides: TGTGCCAGCAGCGTAGAAGGGACTGGGGCCAACGTCCTGACTTTC. This codes for CASSVEGTGANVLTF. Filled out from reference TRBV9 and TRBJ2-6, the complete variable domain reads DSGVTQTPKHLITATGQRVTLRCSPRSGDLSVYWYQQSLDQGLQFLIQYYNGEERAKGNILERFSAQQFPDLHSELNLSSLELGDSALYFCASSVEGTGANVLTFGAGSRLTVL.

The chain employs TRBV10-3 and TRBJ2-2; D is undetermined. Looked up from germline, CDR1 is ENHRY and CDR2 is SYGVKD. V lost 4 bases, J lost 6 bases, and 9 bases lay in between. This CDR3 contains 13 residues. The CDR3 DNA reads as TGTGCCATCAGTGGGTTGTACGCCGGGGAGCTGTTTTTT. Amino acid sequence: CAISGLYAGELFF.

V and J are TRBV7-2 and TRBJ2-7, with D perhaps matching TRBD2 (6 bases). Germline CDR1 SGHTA, CDR2 FQGNSA. The CDR3 runs to 15 residues. V gave up 2 bases and J gave up 6 bases, with 17 bases separating them. CDR3 coding DNA: TGTGCCAGCAGCTTATCTAGCGTTATGGTCGGCGAGCAGTACGTC. Translated: CASSLSSVMVGEQYV.

This sequence joins TRBV7-9 and TRBJ2-4; no firm D call. This CDR3 has 14 residues. V gave up 6 bases and J gave up 7 bases, with 16 bases separating them. Germline CDR1 and CDR2: SEHNR and FQNEAQ (reference sequence). In DNA, the CDR3 is TGTGCCAGCAGTATACATGAGGCGAGGAACATTCAGTACTTC. Translation gives CASSIHEARNIQYF.

This rearrangement joins TRBV3-1 to TRBJ2-7; a possible D gene is TRBD2 (6 bases). The CDR3 is made up of 14 amino acids. V was clipped by 3 bases and J by 4 bases, with 13 bases between them. CDR1 LGHDT and CDR2 YNNKEL come from the germline V gene (reference sequence). The CDR3 sequence: CASSHLGSQYEQYF. CDR3 sequence (DNA): TGTGCCAGCAGCCACCTCGGGAGTCAGTACGAGCAGTACTTC.

This clonotype was counted between two and nine times. This chain links TRBV10-1 with TRBJ2-5; 9 positions agree with TRBD2. Germline V gene lookup returns CDR1 WNHNN and CDR2 SYGVQD (reference sequence). The V and J ends lost 2 bases and 5 bases, in that order; junction bases with no gene match: 9. The CDR3 has 16 amino acids. As DNA, the CDR3 is TGCGCCAGCAGTGAGAATAGCGGGGGAGCGTTGGAGACCCAGTACTTC. Amino acids: CASSENSGGALETQYF.

This clonotype was found a few times. CDR3 sequence (DNA): TGTGCCAGCAGCAAAAGATTAGCGGGAGTCGGGCAGTTCTTC. It codes for CASSKRLAGVGQFF. J is TRBJ2-1 and V is TRBV11-2, with 9 bases lining up with TRBD2. The CDR3 is made up of 14 amino acids. J gave up 12 bases and V 5 bases, and 11 bases lay outside the gene matches. CDR1 is SGHAT, CDR2 FQNNGV, per germline. Supplemented by reference TRBV11-2 and TRBJ2-1, the full variable domain reads EAGVAQSPRYKIIEKRQSVAFWCNPISGHATLYWYQQILGQGPKLLIQFQNNGVVDDSQLPKDRFSAERLKGVDSTLKIQPAKLEDSAVYLCASSKRLAGVGQFFGPGTRLTVL.

This clonotype was recorded a few times. The chain is built from TRBV11-2 and TRBJ2-4, with a weak D call TRBD2 (6 bases). V lost 1 base, J lost 6 bases, and 13 bases lay in between. CDR3 size: 15 residues. Germline V gene lookup returns CDR1 SGHAT and CDR2 FQNNGV. The CDR3 DNA is TGTGCCAGCAGCTTAGTTAGGCAGGGAGGAAACATTCAGTACTTC. Its protein product is CASSLVRQGGNIQYF.

The table lists this clonotype with a few counts. V usage is TRBV5-1 and J usage is TRBJ1-4; TRBD1 agrees at 7 bases. V dropped 5 bases and J dropped 5; count of bases not matched to a gene: 3. The CDR3 is 13 amino acids. CDR1 and CDR2 from the germline V gene are SGHRS and YFSETQ. This CDR3 reads CASRTGLNEKLFF. The CDR3 coding sequence is TGCGCCAGCAGGACAGGGTTAAATGAAAAACTGTTTTTT. Full variable domain (missing parts from reference TRBV5-1 and TRBJ1-4): KAGVTQTPRYLIKTRGQQVTLSCSPISGHRSVSWYQQTPGQGLQFLFEYFSETQRNKGNFPGRFSGRQFSNSRSEMNVSTLELGDSALYLCASRTGLNEKLFFGSGTQLSVL.

The table lists this clonotype with a few counts. Here the CDR3 DNA reads TGTGCCAGCAGCCTGACTAGAGTCACAGATACGCAGTATTTT. This encodes CASSLTRVTDTQYF. The chain joins TRBV7-8 to TRBJ2-3; D is perhaps TRBD2 (6 bases). CDR3 length: 14 amino acids. V shed 5 bases and J shed 2 bases, with 11 bases lying between them. The germline V gene encodes CDR1 SGHVS and CDR2 FQNEAQ.

This clonotype occurred a few times. This chain joins TRBV5-1 and TRBJ2-1, with 9 nucleotides matching TRBD2. CDR1 and CDR2 (germline): SGHRS, YFSETQ. J gave up 2 bases and V 1 base, and 4 bases lay outside the gene matches. CDR3 length equals 16 residues. The CDR3 DNA reads as TGCGCCAGCAGCTTGTACGGCGGGGGGGCCTACAATGAGCAGTTCTTC. This sequence encodes CASSLYGGGAYNEQFF.

The chain employs TRBV3-1 and TRBJ2-7; D ambiguous. Germline V gene sequence: CDR1 LGHDT, CDR2 YNNKEL (reference sequence). The CDR3 is 15 residues long. The V end was cut by 4 bases, the J end by 2 bases, with 15 bases between. CDR3 loop: CASSPDPSFPYEQYF. CDR3 DNA sequence: TGTGCCAGCAGCCCAGACCCGTCATTCCCCTACGAGCAGTACTTC.

This clonotype was detected a few times. V and J are TRBV7-9 and TRBJ2-4; 8 bases line up with TRBD1. Trimming at V came to 4 bases and at J to 1 base, leaving 6 bases not matched to a gene. The CDR3 totals 16 residues. The germline gives CDR1 SEHNR, CDR2 FQNEAQ (reference sequence). The CDR3 sequence: CASSSDRERAKNIQYF. The CDR3 DNA is TGTGCCAGCAGCTCGGACAGGGAGAGGGCCAAAAACATTCAGTACTTC.

The chain carries TRBV14 and TRBJ2-1; a possible D gene is TRBD2 (6 bases). The CDR3 has 16 residues. CDR1 and CDR2 (germline): SGHDN, FVKESK. The V end lost 2 bases, the J end lost 0 bases, and 11 bases lay between the germline ends. CDR3 nucleotides: TGTGCCAGCAGCCAACCGGGGGTCAACTCCTACAATGAGCAGTTCTTC. Its translation: CASSQPGVNSYNEQFF. The full variable domain, with the rest looked up from reference TRBV14 and TRBJ2-1, is EAGVTQFPSHSVIEKGQTVTLRCDPISGHDNLYWYRRVMGKEIKFLLHFVKESKQDESGMPNNRFLAERTGGTYSTLKVQPAELEDSGVYFCASSQPGVNSYNEQFFGPGTRLTVL.

This clonotype was observed a handful of times. This rearrangement joins TRBV7-8 to TRBJ2-7, with D hard to call. Germline lookup yields CDR1 SGHVS and CDR2 FQNEAQ. Trimming removed 6 bases from V and 7 bases from J, with 16 bases in between. CDR3 length equals 13 residues. The CDR3: CASRRRGGREQYF. The CDR3 region has the DNA TGTGCCAGCAGGAGGAGAGGCGGCCGAGAGCAGTACTTC.

The chain joins TRBV27 to TRBJ1-1, with D possibly TRBD1 on 5 matching bases. Germline values: CDR1 MNHEY, CDR2 SMNVEV (reference sequence). This CDR3 contains 13 residues. V was shortened by 5 bases and J by 7 bases, with 14 bases between the two germline ends. CDR3 protein: CASSLDRRFEAFF. The DNA for the CDR3 is TGTGCCAGCAGTCTCGACAGACGGTTTGAAGCTTTCTTT.

V usage is TRBV7-2 and J usage is TRBJ2-2; 13 bases line up with TRBD2. V lost 1 base, J lost 6 bases, and 5 bases stayed unmatched. Germline CDR1 reads SGHTA; CDR2 reads FQGNSA. CDR3 length: 17 residues. CDR3 nucleotides: TGTGCCAGCAGCTTAGGGCCGGGACTAGCGGGACCCGGGGAGCTGTTTTTT. Its translation: CASSLGPGLAGPGELFF.